Presented here are 30 T cell receptor beta chains from one specimen sequenced in a study of T-cell reconstitution after alpha-beta-depleted transplantation in children. The authors prepared the TCRbeta library with unique molecular identifiers. One entry per CDR3 protein results from TCRdb running MiXCR on the PCR reads. This sample carries around 700,000 distinct CDR3 sequences, around 13% of them seen once, and the ten largest clones take approximately 0.8%. The sample was PBMCs, taken before TCRalphabeta/CD19-depleted stem cell transplant. These receptor sequences come from a girl aged 2-10 years with congenital amegakaryocytic thrombocytopenia, due to receive a stem cell transplant.

The rearrangement uses TRBV4-2 and TRBJ2-1; 9 nucleotides line up with TRBD2. The CDR3 has 17 amino acids. Germline V CDR1 and CDR2: LGHNA, YNFKEQ. V lost 3 bases to trimming and J lost 7 bases; unmatched junction nucleotides: 13. CDR3 in amino acids: CASSHLLRREGRNEQFF. The CDR3 nucleotides are TGTGCCAGCAGCCACTTACTAAGGCGGGAGGGCCGAAATGAGCAGTTCTTC.

The chain employs TRBV5-1 and TRBJ2-7, with D possibly matching TRBD1 (6 bases). V gave up 3 bases and J gave up 3 bases, with 10 bases separating them. The CDR3 has 13 amino acids. Germline loops: CDR1 SGHRS, CDR2 YFSETQ. CDR3 DNA: TGCGCCAGCAGCTACCGACAGGACTACGAGCAGTACTTC. It translates to CASSYRQDYEQYF.

This clonotype was recorded many times. The chain recombines TRBV20-1 with TRBJ2-5; maybe TRBD1 (7 bases). This CDR3 contains 15 residues. The V and J ends lost 2 bases and 6 bases respectively, with 19 bases between them. Germline CDR1 reads DFQATT; CDR2 reads SNEGSKA (reference sequence). CDR3 amino acids: CSARSAGQPSKTQYF. In nucleotides, the CDR3 is TGCAGTGCTAGAAGCGCGGGACAGCCCTCAAAGACCCAGTACTTC.

This clonotype was picked up many times. The chain joins TRBV12-3 or TRBV12-4 to TRBJ2-3, with TRBD2 matching over 12 bases. V trimming: 6 bases; J trimming: 6 bases; junction bases outside the gene matches: 7. There are 15 residues in the CDR3. The DNA of the CDR3 is TGTGCCAGCAGCCTCAGACTAGCGGGAGCTGATACGCAGTATTTT. Translating gives CASSLRLAGADTQYF.

This clonotype was recorded a few times. The V gene is TRBV5-5, the J gene TRBJ2-5; 7 bases map to TRBD1. This CDR3 comprises 14 residues. Germline values: CDR1 SGHKS, CDR2 YYEKEE (reference sequence). V gave up 4 bases and J gave up 5 bases; unmatched junction bases: 8. Written as DNA, the CDR3 is TGTGCCAGCAGCCCCCGGACAGGTATTGAGACCCAGTACTTC. Its translation is CASSPRTGIETQYF. The entire variable domain, with the rest obtained from reference TRBV5-5 and TRBJ2-5, is as follows: DAGVTQSPTHLIKTRGQQVTLRCSPISGHKSVSWYQQVLGQGPQFIFQYYEKEERGRGNFPDRFSARQFPNYSSELNVNALLLGDSALYLCASSPRTGIETQYFGPGTRLLVL.

The CDR3 is CASSQVAHDEQFF. CDR3 nucleotide sequence: TGCGCCAGCAGCCAAGTGGCCCACGATGAGCAGTTCTTC. This rearrangement joins TRBV4-1 to TRBJ2-1, with D hard to call. The CDR3 is made up of 13 amino acids. Trimming removed 1 base from V and 8 bases from J, with 9 bases in between. Germline CDR1 MGHRA, CDR2 YSYEKL.

There are many counts of this clonotype. The rearrangement links TRBV15 to TRBJ2-3; D uncertain. V shed 5 bases and J shed 7 bases, with 13 bases lying between them. CDR1 is LNHNV and CDR2 is YYDKDF in the germline V gene (reference sequence). CDR3 size: 13 residues. The CDR3 sequence is CATSGVFLNTQYF. The CDR3 region has the DNA TGTGCCACCAGCGGGGTTTTTTTAAATACGCAGTATTTT. Full variable domain (missing parts from reference TRBV15 and TRBJ2-3): DAMVIQNPRYQVTQFGKPVTLSCSQTLNHNVMYWYQQKSSQAPKLLFHYYDKDFNNEADTPDNFQSRRPNTSFCFLDIRSPGLGDTAMYLCATSGVFLNTQYFGPGTRLTVL.

This clonotype was seen many times. This chain uses TRBV12-3 or TRBV12-4 with TRBJ2-1; either TRBD1 or TRBD2 may fit D (5 bases each). This CDR3 spans 14 amino acids. Deletions cut 8 bases from V and 10 bases from J, with 21 bases between. CDR3 amino acids: CASARGPAAAEQFF. The CDR3 DNA reads TGTGCCAGCGCCCGGGGCCCAGCGGCGGCGGAGCAGTTCTTC.

This clonotype was counted ten times or more. The CDR3 sequence is CATETSFSTDTQYF. The CDR3 nucleotides are TGTGCCACCGAGACTAGCTTTAGCACAGATACGCAGTATTTT. The chain couples TRBV7-2 to TRBJ2-3; the match to TRBD2 covers 7 bases. The germline gives CDR1 SGHTA, CDR2 FQGNSA. After removal of 10 bases from V and 0 bases from J, the junction contained 7 bases not matched to a gene. CDR3 length: 14 residues.

The chain combines TRBV12-3 or TRBV12-4 with TRBJ2-7, with D perhaps assigned TRBD1 or TRBD2 (6 bases each). V lost 5 bases, J lost 2 bases, and 13 bases lay in between. The CDR3 runs to 14 residues. DNA for the CDR3: TGTGCCAGCAGTGGGGCGGGACAAGCCTACGAGCAGTACTTC. It is translated as CASSGAGQAYEQYF.

Ten or more counts support this clonotype. The chain joins TRBV5-6 to TRBJ1-1, with D maybe TRBD1 (6 bases). This CDR3 has 12 amino acids. V dropped 4 bases and J dropped 8 bases, with 12 bases sitting between them. The germline CDR1 and CDR2 sequences are SGHDT and YYEEEE. CDR3 amino acids: CASSQGRGEAFF. In nucleotides, the CDR3 is TGTGCCAGCAGCCAGGGGAGAGGGGAAGCTTTCTTT. Full variable domain (missing parts from reference TRBV5-6 and TRBJ1-1): DAGVTQSPTHLIKTRGQQVTLRCSPKSGHDTVSWYQQALGQGPQFIFQYYEEEERQRGNFPDRFSGHQFPNYSSELNVNALLLGDSALYLCASSQGRGEAFFGQGTRLTVV.

The sample holds a few counts of this clonotype. The V gene is TRBV5-1, the J gene TRBJ2-1; 14 bases line up with TRBD2. The trim removed 4 bases at V and 6 bases at J, leaving 12 bases unmatched. The germline V gene encodes CDR1 SGHRS and CDR2 YFSETQ. The length of the CDR3 is 18 residues. The CDR3 loop reads CASSRLAGGLQASNEQFF. The CDR3 DNA reads TGCGCCAGCAGCCGACTAGCGGGAGGGCTTCAGGCGTCCAATGAGCAGTTCTTC. The variable domain in full, completed from reference TRBV5-1 and TRBJ2-1, reads KAGVTQTPRYLIKTRGQQVTLSCSPISGHRSVSWYQQTPGQGLQFLFEYFSETQRNKGNFPGRFSGRQFSNSRSEMNVSTLELGDSALYLCASSRLAGGLQASNEQFFGPGTRLTVL.

This clonotype was detected ten times or more. This chain uses TRBV20-1 with TRBJ2-3; TRBD2 agrees at 15 bases. CDR1 is DFQATT and CDR2 is SNEGSKA in the germline V gene (reference sequence). V lost 6 bases and J lost 0; bases outside the gene matches: 4. The CDR3 is 16 residues long. In DNA form, the CDR3 reads TGCAGTGCGAGGGGGACTAGCGGGAGGAGCACAGATACGCAGTATTTT. Translation gives CSARGTSGRSTDTQYF.

This clonotype showed up many times. This chain links TRBV5-1 with TRBJ2-3; TRBD2 matches 13 bases. Germline-derived CDR1 and CDR2 are SGHRS and YFSETQ. This CDR3 comprises 17 residues. After removal of 4 bases from V and 3 bases from J, the junction contained 8 bases not matched to a gene. CDR3 protein: CASSTGLAGVGTDTQYF. The CDR3 DNA is TGCGCCAGCAGCACCGGACTAGCGGGAGTGGGAACAGATACGCAGTATTTT.

Many counts were recorded for this clonotype. The rearrangement uses TRBV6-1 and TRBJ2-1; D gene ambiguous. Trimming pared 11 bases from V and 7 bases from J, leaving 18 bases between. Germline V lookup: CDR1 MNHNS, CDR2 SASEGT. This CDR3 region has 13 residues. This chain's CDR3 is CAYKLRLENEQFF. The CDR3 DNA reads as TGTGCCTACAAATTACGGTTGGAAAATGAGCAGTTCTTC.

This clonotype was seen at least ten times. The chain employs TRBV5-1 and TRBJ2-7; 9 positions match TRBD1. The germline gives CDR1 SGHRS, CDR2 YFSETQ. V dropped 2 bases and J dropped 4; count of bases not matched to a gene: 4. The CDR3 contains 14 residues. CDR3 nucleotide sequence: TGCGCCAGCAGCTTCGGACAGGGGAAGTACGAGCAGTACTTC. Translating gives CASSFGQGKYEQYF.

This clonotype was found many times. The chain carries TRBV7-6 and TRBJ1-1; the match to TRBD1 covers 8 bases. Germline values: CDR1 SGHVS, CDR2 FNYEAQ. The trim removed 2 bases at V and 3 bases at J, leaving 5 bases unmatched. The CDR3 is 15 residues long. CDR3 sequence: CASSLLQGAHTEAFF. As DNA, the CDR3 is TGTGCCAGCAGCTTACTTCAGGGGGCACACACTGAAGCTTTCTTT.

The gene calls are TRBV12-3 or TRBV12-4 and TRBJ2-3; no reliable D call. The CDR3 loop spans 13 amino acids. V was shortened by 3 bases and J by 4 bases, with 8 bases between the two germline ends. The CDR3, as DNA: TGTGCCAGCAGTTTGACAACCGCAGATACGCAGTATTTT. This encodes CASSLTTADTQYF.

The chain employs TRBV7-6 and TRBJ2-1, with D maybe TRBD1 (6 bases). V lost 5 bases and J lost 12, with 14 bases in between. This CDR3 comprises 12 residues. Germline V CDR1 and CDR2: SGHVS, FNYEAQ. The CDR3 region has the DNA TGTGCCAGCAGCCCTAAGGGGGAGTTGCAGTTCTTC. Its protein is CASSPKGELQFF.

Concerning this clonotype: This may be a read error, as it is one base from a much larger clone. The chain has TRBV20-1 and TRBJ1-5; D gene ambiguous. This CDR3 region has 13 residues. From germline, CDR1 is DFQATT and CDR2 SNEGSKA (reference sequence). The CDR3 is CSASRSYNRPQHF. The CDR3 coding sequence is TGCAGTGCTAGTCGCAGCTACAATCGGCCCCAGCATTTT.

In its sample, this clonotype was seen many times. V and J are TRBV10-3 and TRBJ2-6; D is ambiguous. Germline V gives CDR1 ENHRY, CDR2 SYGVKD. The V and J ends lost 2 bases and 0 bases respectively, with 2 bases between them. This CDR3 has 14 residues. The CDR3 here is CAISESSGANVLTF. The CDR3 nucleotides read TGTGCCATCAGTGAGAGCTCTGGGGCCAACGTCCTGACTTTC.

This clonotype was seen repeatedly, ten times or more. The V gene is TRBV3-1, the J gene TRBJ2-7; TRBD2 agrees at 7 bases. Losses at the gene ends were 8 bases for V and 2 bases for J; bases not matched to a gene: 3. CDR3 size: 12 residues. The germline V gene has CDR1 LGHDT and CDR2 YNNKEL (reference sequence). DNA for the CDR3: TGTGCCAGCTCCCTAGCGGCCTACGAGCAGTACTTC. Translated: CASSLAAYEQYF.

This clonotype appeared a few times. The genes are TRBV5-1 and TRBJ1-2; D not certain. The CDR3 covers 13 residues. The V end lost 0 bases, the J end lost 4 bases, and 7 bases lay between the germline ends. Germline V lookup: CDR1 SGHRS, CDR2 YFSETQ. The CDR3 DNA is TGCGCCAGCAGCTTGGGGGAAGGCTATGGCTACACCTTC. Translating it yields CASSLGEGYGYTF. Full variable domain (remainder filled in from reference TRBV5-1 and TRBJ1-2): KAGVTQTPRYLIKTRGQQVTLSCSPISGHRSVSWYQQTPGQGLQFLFEYFSETQRNKGNFPGRFSGRQFSNSRSEMNVSTLELGDSALYLCASSLGEGYGYTFGSGTRLTVV.

At least ten counts were recorded for this clonotype. Here the CDR3 DNA reads TGTGCCAGCAGCGCACCTCGTCGGAGCCCAGATACGCAGTATTTT. Translating it yields CASSAPRRSPDTQYF. The V call is TRBV5-8, the J call TRBJ2-3; no firm D call. V gave up 4 bases and J gave up 4 bases, with 16 bases separating them. Germline CDR1 SGHTS, CDR2 YDEGEE. The CDR3 loop spans 15 amino acids.

This clonotype was observed at least ten times. The V call is TRBV20-1, the J call TRBJ2-1, with a tentative D call TRBD2 (6 bases). Germline values: CDR1 DFQATT, CDR2 SNEGSKA (reference sequence). The CDR3 length is 15 residues. Trimming cost V 2 bases and J 2 bases, with 13 bases left between them. The CDR3 bases are TGCAGTGCTAGACACGGGAGAGCTACCTACAATGAGCAGTTCTTC. This codes for CSARHGRATYNEQFF.

There are a few counts of this clonotype. The chain joins TRBV5-4 to TRBJ2-1; 11 nucleotides match TRBD2. The CDR3 spans 16 residues. In germline, CDR1 is SGHNT, CDR2 YYREEE (reference sequence). V dropped 4 bases and J dropped 4; count of bases not matched to a gene: 7. The CDR3: CASSPSGTSGYNEQFF. The DNA of the CDR3 is TGTGCCAGCAGCCCGAGCGGGACTAGCGGATACAATGAGCAGTTCTTC.

This clonotype was picked up one time. J is TRBJ1-2 and V is TRBV20-1; D remains unclear. CDR3 length equals 15 residues. Trimming shortened V by 3 bases and J by 3 bases, and 17 bases separated the two germline ends. Germline CDR1 DFQATT, CDR2 SNEGSKA (reference sequence). CDR3 DNA: TGCAGTGCTAGCCAATTCAATAGAGGCCACTATGGCTACACCTTC. Its protein product is CSASQFNRGHYGYTF.

Many counts were recorded for this clonotype. The V gene is TRBV20-1, the J gene TRBJ1-5; D unclear. Per germline, CDR1 DFQATT and CDR2 SNEGSKA (reference sequence). Trimming removed 4 bases from V and 0 bases from J, with 10 bases in between. This CDR3 comprises 14 residues. In DNA form, the CDR3 reads TGCAGTGCTAAGGCGGGGAATAGCAATCAGCCCCAGCATTTT. Encoded protein: CSAKAGNSNQPQHF.

Ten or more counts support this clonotype. The V gene is TRBV2, the J gene TRBJ2-1; 11 nucleotides align to TRBD2. V shed 7 bases and J 8 bases; nucleotides not matched to a gene: 7. The CDR3 runs 14 residues. The germline V gene has CDR1 SNHLY and CDR2 FYNNEI. The CDR3 DNA follows: TGTGCCAGCAACGAACTAGCGGGAGTGGATGAGCAGTTCTTC. It encodes CASNELAGVDEQFF.

In this sample, this clonotype turned up a few times. The chain recombines TRBV10-3 with TRBJ1-2, with 11 positions matching TRBD1. This CDR3 region has 13 residues. V dropped 10 bases and J dropped 4; count of bases not matched to a gene: 5. Germline lookup yields CDR1 ENHRY and CDR2 SYGVKD. In nucleotides, the CDR3 is TGTGCCACTAGGACAGGGGGCAGCTATGGCTACACCTTC. It encodes CATRTGGSYGYTF.